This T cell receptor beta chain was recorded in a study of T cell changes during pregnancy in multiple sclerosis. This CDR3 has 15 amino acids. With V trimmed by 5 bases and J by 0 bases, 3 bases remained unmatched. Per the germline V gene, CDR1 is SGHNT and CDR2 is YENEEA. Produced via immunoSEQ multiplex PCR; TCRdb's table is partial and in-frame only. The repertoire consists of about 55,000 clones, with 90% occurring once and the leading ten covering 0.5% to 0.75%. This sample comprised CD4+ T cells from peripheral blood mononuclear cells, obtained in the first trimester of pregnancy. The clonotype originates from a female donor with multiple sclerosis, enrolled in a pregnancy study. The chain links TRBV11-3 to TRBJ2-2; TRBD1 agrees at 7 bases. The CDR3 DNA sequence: TGTGCCAGCAGCCGACAGGGCTCGAACACCGGGGAGCTGTTTTTT. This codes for CASSRQGSNTGELFF.